One and the same sample provided the 14 T cell receptor beta chains below, sequenced in a study of cytotoxic CD8 clonotypes in ibrutinib-treated CLL. Measured with immunoSEQ multiplex PCR; TCRdb has only the in-frame clones, and not every one. This table has 60,000 to 65,000 clones, around 52% appearing once. The starting material was PBMCs, obtained after 12 months of ibrutinib treatment. The receptor set was obtained from a human donor with chronic lymphocytic leukemia.

This rearrangement joins TRBV12-2 to TRBJ2-7. TRBV12-2 corresponds to a pseudogene. This CDR3 has 13 residues. CDR3 in amino acids: CASRSGLDSEQYV. The CDR3, as DNA: TGTGCAAGTCGCTCAGGACTCGACAGCGAGCAGTACGTC.

This chain links TRBV6-6 with TRBJ1-1, with unresolved D. The CDR3 spans 13 residues. With 6 bases removed from V and 1 base from J, the gap between germline ends came to 9 bases. Germline V gives CDR1 MNHNY, CDR2 SVGAGI (reference sequence). In DNA, the CDR3 is TGTGCCAGCAGCCTCAGTAGGAACACTGAAGCTTTCTTT. Translation gives CASSLSRNTEAFF.

The chain carries TRBV11-2 and TRBJ2-5, with D hard to call. The CDR3 covers 15 residues. CDR1 and CDR2 from the germline V gene are SGHAT and FQNNGV. V shed 4 bases and J shed 4 bases, with 16 bases lying between them. CDR3 in DNA: TGTGCCAGCAGCTCAGGAATAGGCGTGGGAGAGACCCAGTACTTC. The encoded protein is CASSSGIGVGETQYF. Looking up the rest from reference TRBV11-2 and TRBJ2-5 gives the full variable domain: EAGVAQSPRYKIIEKRQSVAFWCNPISGHATLYWYQQILGQGPKLLIQFQNNGVVDDSQLPKDRFSAERLKGVDSTLKIQPAKLEDSAVYLCASSSGIGVGETQYFGPGTRLLVL.

This clone has just a few counts. The chain uses TRBV6-5 and TRBJ1-5; unclear D gene. The CDR3 runs to 15 residues. The V gene lost 0 bases and the J gene lost 5 bases, with 11 bases spanning the gap. CDR1 is MNHEY and CDR2 is SVGAGI in the germline V gene. CDR3: CASSYSTGRDQPQHF. In nucleotides, the CDR3 is TGTGCCAGCAGTTACTCCACTGGAAGAGATCAGCCCCAGCATTTT.

The chain uses TRBV7-6 and TRBJ2-5, with D perhaps given as TRBD1 or TRBD2 (5 bases each). CDR1 is SGHVS and CDR2 is FNYEAQ in the germline V gene. V was pared by 0 bases and J by 5 bases, with 10 bases between. The CDR3 consists of 14 residues. This chain's CDR3 is CASSLAGVRETQYF. CDR3 DNA sequence: TGTGCCAGCAGCTTAGCGGGGGTTCGGGAGACCCAGTACTTC.

This clone was picked up a small number of times. The gene calls are TRBV19 and TRBJ2-2; possibly TRBD1 or TRBD2 for D (5 bases each). CDR3 size: 11 residues. CDR1 and CDR2 from the germline V gene are LNHDA and SQIVND (reference sequence). V was shortened by 3 bases and J by 11 bases, with 7 bases between the two germline ends. CDR3: CASSMGVELFF. The CDR3 region has the DNA TGTGCCAGTAGTATGGGGGTCGAGCTGTTTTTT.

V usage is TRBV10-2 and J usage is TRBJ1-5; possibly TRBD1 for D (6 bases). Germline V gene sequence: CDR1 WSHSY, CDR2 SAAADI. V lost 1 base and J lost 7, with 14 bases in between. This CDR3 contains 15 residues. CDR3: CASSEWGGAQQPQHF. The CDR3 nucleotides are TGCGCCAGCAGTGAGTGGGGGGGGGCTCAGCAGCCCCAGCATTTT.

The sample holds a few counts of this clone. The chain employs TRBV13 and TRBJ2-3; the match to TRBD2 covers 11 bases. This CDR3 has 17 residues. V was pared by 4 bases and J by 3 bases, with 9 bases of the junction left unmatched. Germline assignment: CDR1 PRHDT and CDR2 FYEKMQ (reference sequence). The chain's CDR3 is CASSSPLAGGLTDTQYF. For the CDR3, the DNA is TGTGCCAGCAGCTCGCCTCTAGCGGGGGGACTAACAGATACGCAGTATTTT.

V and J are TRBV6-5 and TRBJ2-3; tentatively, D is TRBD1 (7 bases). Trimming shortened V by 6 bases and J by 5 bases, and 12 bases separated the two germline ends. The CDR3 has 13 residues. Germline CDR1 and CDR2: MNHEY and SVGAGI. The chain's CDR3 is CASREGAEDTQYF. The CDR3 bases are TGTGCCAGCAGGGAGGGGGCGGAAGATACGCAGTATTTT.

This rearrangement joins TRBV21-1 to TRBJ2-3; TRBD1 reflects the table's D call only, with no check against the DNA. TRBV21-1 is a pseudogene segment. The CDR3 consists of 13 residues. The CDR3 coding sequence is TGTGCCAGCAGCAAAGAATTACACAATACGCAGTATTTT. Its translation: CASSKELHNTQYF.

The rearrangement links TRBV2 to TRBJ2-5; 13 bases agree with TRBD2. Germline CDR1 and CDR2: SNHLY and FYNNEI. This CDR3 is 19 amino acids long. J lost 3 bases, V lost 5 bases, and 15 bases had no gene match. The CDR3 bases are TGTGCCAGCAGTCTCGCTCCGGGACTAGCGGGGCGGGGGGAAGAGACCCAGTACTTC. Its translation is CASSLAPGLAGRGEETQYF.

This clone is deemed medium-sized. Other DNA sequences in the sample encode the same CDR3. The chain uses TRBV9 and TRBJ2-1; no reliable D call. Trimming took 4 bases from V and 6 from J, leaving 11 bases between them. CDR1 is SGDLS, CDR2 YYNGEE, per germline. CDR3 length: 13 residues. The CDR3 DNA reads as TGTGCCAGCAGCCCAGATCCAGGCAATGAGCAGTTCTTC. Its translation: CASSPDPGNEQFF.

The chain carries TRBV11-2 and TRBJ2-7, with D possibly TRBD1 on 6 matching bases. The V gene lost 4 bases and the J gene lost 0 bases, with 10 bases spanning the gap. CDR1 is SGHAT, CDR2 FQNNGV, per germline. The CDR3 runs to 14 residues. This CDR3 reads CASSSRTASYEQYF. The CDR3, as DNA: TGTGCCAGCAGCTCCCGGACAGCCTCCTACGAGCAGTACTTC.

This sequence joins TRBV5-4 and TRBJ1-1, with D possibly being TRBD1 (6 bases). Germline V gives CDR1 SGHNT, CDR2 YYREEE (reference sequence). Trimming left V 7 bases short and J 1 base short, with 11 bases between. The CDR3 runs 13 residues. The CDR3 nucleotides read TGTGCCAGCTGGGGGCGCCGGAACACTGAAGCTTTCTTT. Amino acid sequence: CASWGRRNTEAFF.